This TCR beta chain was observed in a study of shared clonotypes between healthy human individuals. Assay: immunoSEQ multiplex PCR; the TCRdb copy retains only in-frame clones and omits some. The table lists roughly 500,000 clones, 96% of them singletons. Specimen: naive CD4+ T cells sorted from blood. Subset of the sample: CD45RA+ positively selected. The receptor was isolated from a woman aged 25 to 39 in good health.

CDR3 sequence reads: CASSSGDSNEQYF. The CDR3, as DNA: TGTGCCAGCAGCTCGGGGGACAGCAACGAGCAGTACTTC. The chain couples TRBV7-9 to TRBJ2-5, with D perhaps matching TRBD1 (7 bases). The J call may be in error: the DNA end matches TRBJ2-7 better. The CDR3 sequence is 13 residues long. Germline V CDR1 and CDR2: SEHNR, FQNEAQ (reference sequence).